The clone carrying this T cell receptor beta chain occurred once. Libraries were prepared by immunoSEQ multiplex PCR; TCRdb keeps only in-frame clonotypes and omits some of them. The sample includes about 220,000 clones, 75% to 90% seen only once; the top ten take over 12%. Unmatched junction bases numbered 3, after V lost 3 bases and J lost 4 bases. This CDR3 is built from 14 residues. Germline assignment: CDR1 MDHEN and CDR2 SYDVKM. The source of the sample is a study of cytomegalovirus exposure and HLA in healthy donors. Sequences were obtained from PBMCs. This sequence originates from a woman in her 30s in good health and CMV-seropositive. The V gene is TRBV28, the J gene TRBJ2-7; 10 bases line up with TRBD2. DNA for the CDR3: TGTGCCAGCAGTTTCGTAGCGGGAGGATACGAGCAGTACTTC. Protein sequence: CASSFVAGGYEQYF.